The 28 T cell receptor beta chains below all came from one sample that was sequenced in a study of blood T cell repertoires in COVID-19. TCRdb keeps only in-frame clones here, not all; method: immunoSEQ multiplex PCR. The table includes a few hundred thousand clones, 88% detected once. The specimen was PBMCs or T cells enriched from blood (not recorded which). The receptors stem from a woman in her late teens or twenties who had recovered from COVID-19.

V gene TRBV27 combines with J gene TRBJ1-2, with D possibly TRBD1 on 6 matching bases. V was pared by 5 bases and J by 3 bases, with 10 bases between. The CDR3 is 13 amino acids. CDR1 and CDR2 (germline): MNHEY, SMNVEV (reference sequence). CDR3 region: CASSATGYYGYTF. The CDR3 DNA reads TGTGCCAGCAGTGCTACAGGGTACTATGGCTACACCTTC.

This clone came up once. The J gene is TRBJ2-2, the V gene TRBV11-1; D possibly corresponds to TRBD2 (5 bases). CDR3 length: 15 amino acids. V was clipped by 2 bases and J by 3 bases, with 10 bases between them. Germline loops: CDR1 SGHAT, CDR2 FQDESV (reference sequence). The DNA of the CDR3 is TGTGCCAGCAGCTTATCTCGAGGGTACACCGGGGAGCTGTTTTTT. Protein: CASSLSRGYTGELFF. Drawing the rest from reference TRBV11-1 and TRBJ2-2, the complete variable domain is EAEVAQSPRYKITEKSQAVAFWCDPISGHATLYWYRQILGQGPELLVQFQDESVVDDSQLPKDRFSAERLKGVDSTLKIQPAELGDSAMYLCASSLSRGYTGELFFGEGSRLTVL.

The V gene is TRBV7-3, the J gene TRBJ1-4, with a possible D match to TRBD1 (5 bases). Between the trimmed V and J ends, which lost 5 bases and 7 bases, there was a span of 17 bases. The CDR3 is 15 residues long. Germline V gives CDR1 SGHTA, CDR2 FQGTGA. The CDR3 loop is CASSPKGAVGEKLFF. Written as DNA, the CDR3 is TGTGCCAGCAGCCCCAAAGGGGCGGTGGGTGAAAAACTGTTTTTT.

CDR3 protein: CASSLRQTYNEQFF. CDR3 coding DNA: TGTGCCAGCAGCTTAAGACAGACGTACAATGAGCAGTTCTTC. The chain joins TRBV11-3 to TRBJ2-1; D possibly corresponds to TRBD1 (5 bases). Germline CDR1 reads SGHNT; CDR2 reads YENEEA. V dropped 2 bases and J dropped 4 bases, with 9 bases sitting between them. CDR3 length equals 14 residues.

The chain combines TRBV10-3 with TRBJ2-2; a weak D match, TRBD1 (6 bases). V was cut by 8 bases and J by 0 bases, with 16 bases left in between. Germline V gene sequence: CDR1 ENHRY, CDR2 SYGVKD. This CDR3 is 16 amino acids long. CDR3 DNA: TGTGCCATCGCCGTCGAGGGGGTCGCGAACACCGGGGAGCTGTTTTTT. Amino acids: CAIAVEGVANTGELFF.

J is TRBJ2-7 and V is TRBV7-9; 8 bases are shared with TRBD1. Germline V gene lookup returns CDR1 SEHNR and CDR2 FQNEAQ (reference sequence). V shed 2 bases, J shed 3 bases, and the junction held 9 bases outside the gene matches. CDR3 length equals 16 residues. The CDR3: CASSLHPETGDYEQYF. In nucleotides, the CDR3 is TGTGCCAGCAGCTTACACCCGGAGACAGGGGACTACGAGCAGTACTTC.

CDR3 sequence (DNA): TGTGCCAGCTCACCATCGGGACAGGGGGTCTCTAATGAAAAACTGTTTTTT. This gives the protein CASSPSGQGVSNEKLFF. The chain couples TRBV18 to TRBJ1-4; 11 positions agree with TRBD1. The V gene end was trimmed by 2 bases and the J gene end by 3 bases; junction bases not matched to a gene: 5. Germline CDR1 is KGHSH and CDR2 is LQKENI. This CDR3 is built from 17 residues.

The gene calls are TRBV3-1 (or the pseudogene TRBV3-2) and TRBJ1-2; 7 bases are a match to TRBD1. CDR1 is LGHDT and CDR2 is YNNKEL in the germline V gene (reference sequence). V lost 2 bases, J lost 3 bases, and 6 bases stayed unmatched. This CDR3 contains 15 residues. The CDR3 coding sequence is TGTGCCAGCAGCCAAATAACAGGGGCGCACTATGGCTACACCTTC. This codes for CASSQITGAHYGYTF.

The chain combines TRBV12-1 with TRBJ2-2; the D call in the table, TRBD1, was not verified against the DNA. TRBV12-1 is a documented pseudogene. The CDR3 length is 20 residues. CDR3: CASSSLGAVGRGKVTGELFF. The CDR3 DNA reads TGTGCCAGCAGCTCCCTGGGTGCGGTGGGCAGGGGGAAGGTCACCGGGGAGCTGTTTTTT.

The chain is built from TRBV6-2 or TRBV6-3 and TRBJ2-7, with D unresolved. This CDR3 region has 13 residues. V was clipped by 4 bases and J by 3 bases, with 10 bases between them. Germline values: CDR1 MNHEY, CDR2 SVGEGT. The chain's CDR3 is CASSSRLSYEQYF. The DNA of the CDR3 is TGTGCCAGCAGTTCGCGACTCAGCTACGAGCAGTACTTC.

The chain couples TRBV28 to TRBJ1-4; possibly TRBD1 for D (5 bases). CDR3 length equals 12 residues. CDR1 is MDHEN and CDR2 is SYDVKM in the germline V gene. Trimming removed 6 bases at V and 8 bases at J, with 10 bases between. CDR3 sequence (DNA): TGTGCCAGCAGCCAACCAGGGGAAAAACTGTTTTTT. Translating gives CASSQPGEKLFF.

This chain joins TRBV5-1 and TRBJ2-5; weak D call: TRBD1 (6 bases). This CDR3 comprises 14 residues. Germline CDR1 reads SGHRS; CDR2 reads YFSETQ. The V end lost 4 bases, the J end lost 5 bases, and 15 bases lay between the germline ends. This CDR3 reads CASSGTTGTETQYF. CDR3 DNA sequence: TGCGCCAGCAGCGGAACGACAGGAACGGAGACCCAGTACTTC.

V usage is TRBV19 and J usage is TRBJ1-5, with TRBD1 identical over 8 bases. After removal of 5 bases from V and 11 bases from J, the junction contained 20 bases not matched to a gene. CDR3 size: 17 residues. Germline values: CDR1 LNHDA, CDR2 SQIVND (reference sequence). CDR3 amino acids: CASSGGPGQARGRAQHF. CDR3 nucleotides: TGTGCCAGTAGTGGAGGACCGGGACAGGCCCGAGGGAGGGCCCAGCATTTT.

The chain combines TRBV10-2 with TRBJ1-6, with TRBD1 identical over 8 bases. The junction had 8 bases not matched to a gene; V was cut back by 6 bases and J by 1 base. Germline values: CDR1 WSHSY, CDR2 SAAADI. The CDR3 loop spans 17 amino acids. The DNA of the CDR3 is TGCGCCAGCAGGGACTTGACAGGGGAGTCCTATAATTCACCCCTCCACTTT. It encodes CASRDLTGESYNSPLHF.

This sequence joins TRBV18 and TRBJ1-3, with 7 nucleotides matching TRBD1. This CDR3 spans 15 amino acids. Per germline, CDR1 KGHSH and CDR2 LQKENI. V gave up 2 bases and J gave up 4 bases; unmatched junction bases: 5. The CDR3 here is CASSPGLGGGNTIYF. The CDR3 DNA follows: TGTGCCAGCTCACCAGGCTTAGGGGGCGGAAACACCATATATTTT.

V is TRBV7-9 and J is TRBJ1-4, with D tentatively TRBD1 (6 bases). Germline loops: CDR1 SEHNR, CDR2 FQNEAQ (reference sequence). Between the trimmed V and J ends, which lost 0 bases and 2 bases, there was a span of 13 bases. The CDR3 extends over 17 amino acids. CDR3 loop: CASSLATFQGTNEKLFF. The CDR3 DNA follows: TGTGCCAGCAGCTTAGCGACATTCCAGGGGACTAATGAAAAACTGTTTTTT.

This chain joins TRBV3-1 (or the pseudogene TRBV3-2) and TRBJ2-2; possible D gene TRBD1, 6 bases. The V gene lost 6 bases and the J gene lost 4 bases, with 12 bases spanning the gap. Per the germline V gene, CDR1 is LGHDT and CDR2 is YNNKEL (reference sequence). This CDR3 comprises 14 residues. The CDR3 protein is CASSQQGSTGELFF. In nucleotides, the CDR3 is TGTGCCAGCAGTCAACAGGGCTCCACCGGGGAGCTGTTTTTT.

The chain carries TRBV6-5 and TRBJ2-5; 9 bases are shared with TRBD1. The trim removed 6 bases at V and 5 bases at J, leaving 10 bases unmatched. The CDR3 totals 15 residues. CDR1 and CDR2 (germline): MNHEY, SVGAGI. The CDR3 region is CASSPMDRGYETQYF. The CDR3 DNA reads as TGTGCCAGCAGCCCGATGGACAGGGGATACGAGACCCAGTACTTC.

The chain carries TRBV10-3 and TRBJ1-2; D not resolved. This CDR3 contains 14 residues. Germline assignment: CDR1 ENHRY and CDR2 SYGVKD. V was clipped by 3 bases and J by 5 bases, with 13 bases between them. The CDR3, as DNA: TGTGCCATCAGTGACGGAGACCTCCCATATGGCTACACCTTC. This translates into CAISDGDLPYGYTF.

CDR3 amino acids: CASSLRTPNTEAFF. CDR3 DNA: TGTGCCAGCAGCTTACGGACACCGAACACTGAAGCTTTCTTT. The chain has TRBV5-4 and TRBJ1-1; weak D call: TRBD1 (5 bases). The CDR3 has 14 amino acids. Germline V gives CDR1 SGHNT, CDR2 YYREEE (reference sequence). The germline V and J ends were trimmed by 2 bases and 1 base, with 9 bases remaining between them.

CDR3 in amino acids: CASTKDFPTEAFF. As DNA, the CDR3 is TGTGCCAGCACCAAGGACTTTCCCACTGAAGCTTTCTTT. The gene calls are TRBV7-9 and TRBJ1-1; the D is unclear. The CDR3 is 13 amino acids. V gave up 7 bases and J gave up 4 bases, with 13 bases separating them. Germline CDR1 SEHNR, CDR2 FQNEAQ (reference sequence).

This clone is a singleton in its sample. The V and J genes are TRBV18 and TRBJ1-2, with 8 nucleotides matching TRBD1. The J segment lost 7 bases and the V segment lost 1 base, leaving 2 bases of the junction unmatched. This CDR3 spans 13 amino acids. Germline V gives CDR1 KGHSH, CDR2 LQKENI. CDR3 amino acids: CASSPQTGVGYTF. Here the CDR3 DNA reads TGTGCCAGCTCACCACAGACAGGGGTTGGCTACACCTTC.

The chain employs TRBV2 and TRBJ2-5, with TRBD2 matching 13 bases. J was trimmed by 1 base and V by 5 bases; bases with no gene match: 4. The CDR3 runs to 16 residues. Germline CDR1 and CDR2: SNHLY and FYNNEI. The CDR3 DNA reads TGTGCCAGCAGTTGGGGGACTAGCGGGGTCCAAGAGACCCAGTACTTC. Translation gives CASSWGTSGVQETQYF.

The chain has TRBV19 and TRBJ2-1; 8 bases line up with TRBD2. Per germline, CDR1 LNHDA and CDR2 SQIVND (reference sequence). The CDR3 runs to 14 residues. V shed 7 bases, J shed 0 bases, and the junction held 2 bases outside the gene matches. The CDR3 spells CASTGGGSYNEQFF. DNA of the CDR3: TGTGCCAGTACCGGGGGGGGCTCCTACAATGAGCAGTTCTTC.

This rearrangement joins TRBV2 to TRBJ1-5; 7 bases are shared with TRBD1. Germline CDR1 SNHLY, CDR2 FYNNEI. V dropped 4 bases and J dropped 2; count of bases not matched to a gene: 2. The CDR3 has 14 amino acids. The CDR3: CASSGQGGNQPQHF. CDR3 coding DNA: TGTGCCAGCAGTGGACAGGGCGGCAATCAGCCCCAGCATTTT.

This chain uses TRBV18 with TRBJ2-1, with 9 bases matching TRBD2. Germline trimming cut 4 bases from V and 7 bases from J; bases unmatched to any gene: 5. There are 14 residues in the CDR3. Looked up from germline, CDR1 is KGHSH and CDR2 is LQKENI. CDR3 region: CASSRSGGQNEQFF. CDR3 DNA sequence: TGTGCCAGCTCACGTAGCGGGGGTCAAAATGAGCAGTTCTTC.

The chain has TRBV7-9 and TRBJ2-5; TRBD1 matches at 10 bases. CDR1 and CDR2 from the germline V gene are SEHNR and FQNEAQ (reference sequence). The V segment lost 5 bases and the J segment 4 bases; nucleotides outside the gene matches: 7. The CDR3 consists of 15 residues. CDR3 in amino acids: CASSPDRGSVETQYF. CDR3 nucleotide sequence: TGTGCCAGCAGCCCGGACAGGGGGTCGGTAGAGACCCAGTACTTC.

The V gene is TRBV10-1, the J gene TRBJ2-2; D perhaps matches TRBD1 (5 bases). The V gene lost 4 bases and the J gene lost 0 bases, with 9 bases spanning the gap. The CDR3 is 15 amino acids. CDR1 WNHNN and CDR2 SYGVQD come from the germline V gene (reference sequence). CDR3 DNA: TGCGCCAGCAGTGCACAGGACCCGAACACCGGGGAGCTGTTTTTT. This codes for CASSAQDPNTGELFF.